The sequence of this TCR beta chain was determined in a study of patients and donors after allogeneic stem cell transplantation. With 3 bases removed from V and 1 base from J, the gap between germline ends came to 19 bases. The CDR3 has 18 residues. CDR1 and CDR2 (germline): LNHDA, SQIVND (reference sequence). This clonotype was seen once. Each CDR3 protein is one row after TCRdb ran MiXCR on the RT-PCR reads. The repertoire consists of roughly 230,000 distinct CDR3 sequences, with 12% to 15% occurring once and the leading ten covering approximately 10%. The rearrangement joins TRBV19 to TRBJ1-5; D might be TRBD1 (6 bases). The TCR sequence derives from a human donor who was either an allogeneic HSCT recipient or a stem cell or donor lymphocyte infusion donor (not recorded which). It is not recorded whose cells these are; they may come from a transplant donor. The sample taken for sequencing was blood, either unsorted or a sorted T cell fraction (not recorded which). CDR3: CASSMIVGGLQSNQPQHF. The CDR3 coding sequence is TGTGCCAGTAGTATGATTGTGGGGGGCCTCCAGAGCAATCAGCCCCAGCATTTT.